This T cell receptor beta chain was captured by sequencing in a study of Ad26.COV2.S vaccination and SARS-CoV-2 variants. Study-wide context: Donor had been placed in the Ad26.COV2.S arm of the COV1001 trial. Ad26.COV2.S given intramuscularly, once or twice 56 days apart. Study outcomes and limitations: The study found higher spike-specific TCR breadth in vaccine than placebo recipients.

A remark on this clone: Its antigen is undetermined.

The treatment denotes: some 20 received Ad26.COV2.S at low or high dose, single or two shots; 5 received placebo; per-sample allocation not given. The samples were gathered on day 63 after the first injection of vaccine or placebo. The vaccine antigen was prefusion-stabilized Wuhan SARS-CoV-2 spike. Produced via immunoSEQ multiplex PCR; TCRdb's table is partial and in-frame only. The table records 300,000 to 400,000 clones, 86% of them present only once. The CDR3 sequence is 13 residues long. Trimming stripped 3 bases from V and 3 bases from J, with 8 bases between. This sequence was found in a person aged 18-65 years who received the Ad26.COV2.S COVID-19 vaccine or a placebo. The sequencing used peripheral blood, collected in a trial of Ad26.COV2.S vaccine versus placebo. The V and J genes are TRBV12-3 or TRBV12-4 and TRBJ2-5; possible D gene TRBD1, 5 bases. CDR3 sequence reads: CASSFKQEETQYF. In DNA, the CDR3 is TGTGCCAGCAGTTTTAAACAGGAAGAGACCCAGTACTTC.